The sequence of this TCR beta chain was determined in a study of T cell repertoires in cytomegalovirus infection. Overall study context: Both a matching HLA type and CMV infection were indicated by public TCR beta signatures.

Notes on the study in general: Cumulative public TCR beta family frequency identified carriers of CMV plus the relevant HLA. What dominated the ex vivo response were HLA-C-restricted CMV-specific TCR beta clonotypes.

The CDR3 runs 14 residues. The germline V and J ends were trimmed by 8 bases and 0 bases, with 12 bases remaining between them. Germline V CDR1 and CDR2: SGHTA, FQGNSA. This clonotype came up many times. Its antigen remains unidentified. TCRdb analysed the reads with MiXCR anew, one entry per CDR3 protein. The table has 200,000 to 300,000 distinct CDR3 sequences, less than 9.5% seen once; the top ten hold less than 15%. This chain joins TRBV7-2 and TRBJ2-3; D unclear. Sequencing used PBMCs. The receptor was derived from a human donor in good health (CMV status not recorded). Some clones in this sample may be carry-over from other donors' samples. The CDR3, as DNA: TGTGCCAGCGGGCCCAGCTCTAGCACAGATACGCAGTATTTT. Translation: CASGPSSSTDTQYF. The full variable domain, in which reference TRBV7-2 and TRBJ2-3 provide the parts outside the CDR3, is GAGVSQSPSNKVTEKGKDVELRCDPISGHTALYWYRQSLGQGLEFLIYFQGNSAPDKSGLPSDRFSAERTGGSVSTLTIQRTQQEDSAVYLCASGPSSSTDTQYFGPGTRLTVL.